A single sample is the source of the 16 T cell receptor beta chains below, sequenced in a study of cytomegalovirus exposure and HLA in healthy donors. Use of 60 Vbeta and 13 Jbeta primers characterized the PCR. Profiling relied on immunoSEQ multiplex PCR, and the TCRdb table lists in-frame clones only, not all of them. The sample contains over 150,000 clones, 70% to 80% of which appear only once. Sequenced material: PBMCs. These receptors were collected from a man aged 45 to 65 in good health and CMV-seropositive.

V usage is TRBV6-4 and J usage is TRBJ2-5; a possible D gene is TRBD1 (5 bases). V was pared by 6 bases and J by 0 bases, with 20 bases between. Germline CDR1 is MRHNA and CDR2 is SNTAGT. The CDR3 totals 17 residues. This CDR3 is CASSICRVDCYQETQYF. CDR3 coding DNA: TGTGCCAGCAGCATTTGCAGGGTAGACTGTTACCAAGAGACCCAGTACTTC.

The chain recombines TRBV5-6 with TRBJ2-7; tentative D call: TRBD1 (7 bases). V shed 0 bases and J shed 7 bases, with 14 bases lying between them. Germline CDR1 SGHDT, CDR2 YYEEEE. The CDR3 has 14 amino acids. This CDR3 reads CASSLGQGGGEQYF. As DNA, the CDR3 is TGTGCCAGCAGCTTGGGACAGGGTGGGGGGGAGCAGTACTTC.

The chain has TRBV7-3 and TRBJ2-1; 9 bases are shared with TRBD1. Looked up from germline, CDR1 is SGHTA and CDR2 is FQGTGA. The V gene end was trimmed by 3 bases and the J gene end by 9 bases; junction bases not matched to a gene: 9. The CDR3 is 15 residues long. CDR3 coding DNA: TGTGCCAGCAGCTTCACAAGCGGGACAGGGAGTGAGCAGTTCTTC. Translating it yields CASSFTSGTGSEQFF.

The J gene is TRBJ1-1, the V gene TRBV6-6, with D uncertain. Germline V gene data show CDR1 as MNHNY and CDR2 as SVGAGI (reference sequence). V lost 11 bases to trimming and J lost 2 bases, with 12 bases between them. This CDR3 is 12 amino acids long. The DNA for the CDR3 is TGTGCCGCGCGGGCAGACAACACTGAAGCTTTCTTT. Its protein product is CAARADNTEAFF.

The V call is TRBV5-1, the J call TRBJ1-5; no clear D gene. V gave up 0 bases and J gave up 6 bases, with 13 bases separating them. From germline, CDR1 is SGHRS and CDR2 YFSETQ. CDR3 length: 15 residues. The CDR3 coding sequence is TGCGCCAGCAGCTTGGACGGCACCCGAGGTCAGCCCCAGCATTTT. It codes for CASSLDGTRGQPQHF.

The chain employs TRBV28 and TRBJ1-1; weak D call: TRBD1 (5 bases). V was cut by 2 bases and J by 8 bases, with 9 bases left in between. The CDR3 spans 12 residues. Germline V gives CDR1 MDHEN, CDR2 SYDVKM. The CDR3, as DNA: TGTGCCAGCAGTTTACAGGGTCCCGAAGCTTTCTTT. Translated, it gives CASSLQGPEAFF.

The chain combines TRBV10-3 with TRBJ2-1; D not resolved. This CDR3 contains 13 residues. Germline V gene lookup returns CDR1 ENHRY and CDR2 SYGVKD. With 4 bases removed from V and 3 bases from J, the gap between germline ends came to 7 bases. This CDR3 is CAISGGVYNEQFF. The CDR3 DNA follows: TGTGCCATCAGTGGTGGAGTCTACAATGAGCAGTTCTTC.

This chain uses TRBV27 with TRBJ2-5; 8 nucleotides match TRBD1. J gave up 4 bases and V 5 bases, and 6 bases lay outside the gene matches. Germline V gene sequence: CDR1 MNHEY, CDR2 SMNVEV (reference sequence). There are 14 residues in the CDR3. The CDR3: CASSPDRDGETQYF. The CDR3 nucleotides are TGTGCCAGCAGTCCGGACAGGGACGGAGAGACCCAGTACTTC.

The chain carries TRBV5-4 and TRBJ2-7; 9 bases map to TRBD1. The V gene end was trimmed by 4 bases and the J gene end by 2 bases; junction bases not matched to a gene: 7. This CDR3 has 15 residues. Germline CDR1 SGHNT, CDR2 YYREEE (reference sequence). The DNA for the CDR3 is TGTGCCAGCAGCCCGGACAGGGGAGCCACCTACGAGCAGTACTTC. Its protein is CASSPDRGATYEQYF.

As for this clone: Other DNA sequences of this sample code for an identical CDR3. This chain connects TRBV28 to TRBJ2-5; no firm D call. The CDR3 runs to 11 residues. The germline CDR1 and CDR2 sequences are MDHEN and SYDVKM. V was clipped by 4 bases and J by 2 bases, with 2 bases between them. CDR3 amino acids: CASSSQETQYF. CDR3 nucleotide sequence: TGTGCCAGCAGTTCTCAAGAGACCCAGTACTTC.

In its sample, this clone was seen a few times. This sequence joins TRBV10-3 and TRBJ2-1; maybe TRBD1 (5 bases). The germline V gene has CDR1 ENHRY and CDR2 SYGVKD. The CDR3 totals 16 residues. V was pared by 7 bases and J by 6 bases, with 22 bases between. CDR3 region: CAIKDRADHRGNEQFF. DNA of the CDR3: TGTGCCATCAAAGACCGGGCAGACCATAGGGGCAATGAGCAGTTCTTC.

This chain uses TRBV10-3 with TRBJ2-4; D ambiguous. The V gene's germline CDR1 is ENHRY and CDR2 SYGVKD. With 0 bases removed from V and 0 bases from J, the gap between germline ends came to 3 bases. The CDR3 spans 14 residues. Written as DNA, the CDR3 is TGTGCCATCAGTGAGTCGGCAGCCAAAAACATTCAGTACTTC. It encodes CAISESAAKNIQYF.

This chain joins TRBV5-1 and TRBJ1-3; D is uncertain. Germline CDR1 reads SGHRS; CDR2 reads YFSETQ. The CDR3 runs to 15 residues. V lost 1 base, J lost 4 bases, and 12 bases lay in between. CDR3 sequence: CASSLIAGAGNTIYF. The CDR3 bases are TGCGCCAGCAGCTTGATAGCCGGTGCCGGAAACACCATATATTTT.

V gene TRBV10-3 combines with J gene TRBJ2-1, with TRBD2 identical over 10 bases. The V gene end was trimmed by 4 bases and the J gene end by 9 bases; junction bases not matched to a gene: 9. CDR1 is ENHRY, CDR2 SYGVKD, per germline. This CDR3 has 15 residues. Here the CDR3 DNA reads TGTGCCATCAGTGCACAAGCGGGGGGGCCTAGTGAGCAGTTCTTC. Protein sequence: CAISAQAGGPSEQFF.

The J gene is TRBJ2-5, the V gene TRBV5-4, with 8 bases fitting TRBD2. The germline gives CDR1 SGHNT, CDR2 YYREEE (reference sequence). V lost 0 bases, J lost 5 bases, and 3 bases stayed unmatched. The CDR3 spans 14 residues. CDR3 DNA sequence: TGTGCCAGCAGCTTGGGACTAGCGACGGAGACCCAGTACTTC. Amino acid sequence: CASSLGLATETQYF.

The J gene is TRBJ2-1, the V gene TRBV28; D is unresolved. V dropped 5 bases and J dropped 11 bases, with 13 bases sitting between them. CDR3 length equals 12 residues. The germline CDR1 and CDR2 sequences are MDHEN and SYDVKM. CDR3 loop: CASSPSGYQQFF. For the CDR3, the DNA is TGTGCCAGCAGTCCCTCAGGCTACCAGCAGTTCTTC.